This T cell receptor beta chain originates from a study of T cells in Graves' hyperthyroidism and ophthalmopathy. Study-wide findings and caveats: Most thyroid clonotypes with frequency above 0.001 were detected in blood. The model anticipated ophthalmopathy a median approximately six months pre-onset.

The source material, RNA transcripts, was used to amplify TCR beta CDR3 regions. TCR CDR3 regions were first amplified by RT-PCR with HTBI primers. TCRdb called the multiplex PCR reads again in MiXCR, with one record for every CDR3 protein. The sample includes about 510,000 distinct CDR3 sequences, over 45% of them seen just once. This clonotype was counted a few times. The target antigen is unknown. CDR1 and CDR2 from the germline V gene are ENHRY and SYGVKD. This CDR3 has 12 amino acids. V lost 7 bases and J lost 2, with 9 bases in between. The sequenced sample was peripheral blood or thyroid tissue (not recorded which). The clonotype comes from an adult woman with Graves' disease, either hyperthyroidism or ophthalmopathy (not recorded which). V usage is TRBV10-3 and J usage is TRBJ2-7; D gene ambiguous. In nucleotides, the CDR3 is TGTGCCATCACAACGGCTACCTACGAGCAGTACTTC. It encodes CAITTATYEQYF.